This record covers a single T cell receptor beta chain. What it binds is not known. This record belongs to a study of circulating and synovial CD4+ cells in juvenile arthritis. Findings of the study overall: Circulating pathogenic-like and bulk T cells looked alike by Vbeta family usage. CPL and bulk CD4 samples differed at least tenfold in T cell genomes.

Here immunoSEQ multiplex PCR was the method, and the copy in TCRdb shows in-frame clones only, minus some. The sample lists tens of thousands of clones, 90% to 95% occurring once. With 4 bases clipped from V and 1 base from J, the junction kept 5 bases outside the gene matches. The CDR3 is made up of 18 amino acids. Germline V CDR1 and CDR2: SGHNT, YYREEE (reference sequence). The chain uses TRBV5-4 and TRBJ2-2, with TRBD2 identical over 15 bases. This TCR came from a human donor with juvenile idiopathic arthritis. Sequenced sample: CD4+ T cells from blood. The CDR3 here is CASSPPGLAGGNTGELFF. In DNA form, the CDR3 reads TGTGCCAGCAGCCCACCGGGACTAGCGGGGGGGAACACCGGGGAGCTGTTTTTT.